This T cell receptor beta chain is drawn from a study of response to subunit inactivated influenza vaccine. Study-level results: There was a suggestion from the authors that each seasonal influenza vaccination recruits few new T cells.

Unmatched junction bases numbered 13, after V lost 7 bases and J lost 10 bases. The CDR3 spans 15 residues. This clonotype was seen a few times. Its antigen is unidentified. TCRdb independently ran MiXCR on the RT-PCR reads; one entry per CDR3 protein. The table includes about 700,000 distinct CDR3 sequences, 14% detected once. The J gene is TRBJ2-1, the V gene TRBV12-3 or TRBV12-4, with 10 bases lining up with TRBD2. The source material was PBMCs from blood, sampled approximately 15 days before vaccination. The TCR comes from a man aged 50 or older who received an inactivated influenza vaccine. In DNA, the CDR3 is TGTGCCAGCACCATAGCGGGGGGCCGGGGGAAGGAGCAGTTCTTC. As protein: CASTIAGGRGKEQFF.